This T cell receptor (beta chain) was recorded in a study of shared clonotypes between healthy human individuals. TCRdb's copy holds only in-frame clones and misses some; the assay was immunoSEQ multiplex PCR. Among some 500,000 clones, 95% to 96% were seen once, and the ten largest hold 0.064%. The V end was cut by 4 bases, the J end by 7 bases, with 16 bases between. The germline gives CDR1 SGHTA, CDR2 FQGTGA. This CDR3 comprises 14 residues. This sequence was found in a woman aged 25 to 45 in good health. Sequencing used naive CD4+ T cells sorted from blood. The subset is: CD45RA+ positively selected. The chain links TRBV7-3 to TRBJ2-5; possible D gene TRBD1, 6 bases. The CDR3 sequence: CASSSRTDLGTQYF. The CDR3, as DNA: TGTGCCAGCAGCTCCCGGACAGACCTCGGGACCCAGTACTTC.